These T cell receptor beta chains were read from a single sample in a study of cytomegalovirus exposure and HLA in healthy donors. Sequencing used immunoSEQ multiplex PCR; TCRdb keeps in-frame clones, though not all of them. This table holds approximately 72,000 clones, about 78% found once. The sequencing input was PBMCs. All receptors come from a male donor in good health and CMV-seropositive. The CDR3 runs from the conserved cysteine through the conserved F or W. The order of the fields is clone size, J gene, D gene, V gene, CDR3 protein, CDR3 DNA. A D gene is named only where the DNA matches it firmly. Rows may omit the clone size; those that give it use once, few, many or a size class.

NA TRBJ2-6 NA TRBV27 CASSLMEQFSYSGANVLTF TGTGCCAGCAGTTTGATGGAGCAGTTTTCCTACTCTGGGGCCAACGTCCTGACTTTC
NA TRBJ2-7 TRBD2 TRBV28 CASSSPGTSSYEQYF TGTGCCAGCAGTTCCCCCGGGACTAGCAGTTACGAGCAGTACTTC
NA TRBJ2-2 NA TRBV5-1 CASSRVRGNTGELFF TGCGCCAGCAGCCGGGTCAGGGGGAACACCGGGGAGCTGTTTTTT
NA TRBJ2-5 TRBD2 TRBV18 CASREEETQYF TGTGCCAGCCGGGAGGAGGAGACCCAGTACTTC
NA TRBJ1-2 NA TRBV6-5 CASSDRPGGYGYTF TGTGCCAGCAGTGACAGGCCTGGCGGCTATGGCTACACCTTC
once TRBJ1-3 NA TRBV7-8 CASSLGDTRGGNTIYF TGTGCCAGCAGCTTAGGGGACACAAGGGGGGGAAACACCATATATTTT
NA TRBJ1-1 TRBD1 TRBV11-3 CASSNGGQGFPEAFF TGTGCCAGCAGCAACGGAGGACAGGGTTTCCCTGAAGCTTTCTTT
NA TRBJ2-1 TRBD1 TRBV19 CATALRQGAGNEQFF TGTGCCACCGCCTTGAGGCAGGGGGCCGGCAATGAGCAGTTCTTC
NA TRBJ2-3 NA TRBV7-8 CASTPQRVTGTQYF TGTGCCAGCACCCCACAGCGGGTCACCGGTACGCAGTATTTT
NA TRBJ2-3 NA TRBV28 CASSLGATARDTQYF TGTGCCAGCAGTTTGGGAGCGACCGCCCGGGATACGCAGTATTTT
NA TRBJ2-7 TRBD1 TRBV7-2 CASSLVGQGAYEQYF TGTGCCAGCAGCTTAGTAGGGCAGGGGGCTTACGAGCAGTACTTC
NA TRBJ2-1 NA TRBV30 CAWSVLREQFF TGTGCCTGGAGTGTTCTGCGGGAGCAGTTCTTC
NA TRBJ1-2 TRBD1 TRBV2 CASRDRGRDGYTF TGTGCCAGCAGGGACAGGGGGCGAGATGGCTACACCTTC
NA TRBJ1-2 NA TRBV11-2 CASSLATDSVYGYTF TGTGCCAGCAGCTTAGCAACCGACAGTGTCTATGGCTACACCTTC
NA TRBJ2-1 NA TRBV11-2 CASSLGAANFEQFF TGTGCCAGCAGCTTGGGGGCTGCAAATTTTGAGCAGTTCTTC
NA TRBJ2-3 TRBD2 TRBV28 CASSSPSGRSSTDTQYF TGTGCCAGCAGTTCCCCTAGCGGGAGGTCTAGCACAGATACGCAGTATTTT
NA TRBJ2-1 TRBD2 TRBV4-1 CASSPTALSSGGGWEQFF TGCGCCAGCAGCCCAACCGCCTTAAGTAGCGGGGGGGGATGGGAGCAGTTCTTC
NA TRBJ1-2 NA TRBV7-2 CASSLGERVYGYTF TGTGCCAGCAGCTTGGGAGAGCGGGTCTATGGCTACACCTTC
NA TRBJ2-7 TRBD2 TRBV30 CAWSRLAREQYF TGTGCCTGGAGTAGACTAGCGCGCGAGCAGTACTTC
few TRBJ2-1 TRBD2 TRBV6-6 CASRSRDQRGGKEQFF TGTGCCAGCAGGTCAAGGGATCAGCGGGGGGGAAAGGAGCAGTTCTTC
few TRBJ1-4 TRBD1 TRBV6-1 CASSWTGSNEKLFF TGTGCCAGCAGCTGGACAGGATCGAATGAAAAACTGTTTTTT
NA TRBJ2-5 TRBD2 TRBV5-1 CASSPISTSGGGKTQYF TGCGCCAGCAGCCCTATTTCGACTAGCGGGGGAGGGAAGACCCAGTACTTC
once TRBJ2-3 TRBD1 TRBV5-4 CASSTGDRGTDTQYF TGTGCCAGCAGCACCGGGGACAGAGGCACAGATACGCAGTATTTT
NA TRBJ2-7 NA TRBV7-9 CSSSFPGVGEQYF TGTTCCAGCAGCTTTCCGGGAGTCGGTGAGCAGTACTTC
NA TRBJ1-5 TRBD1 TRBV27 CASSQGANQPQHF TGTGCCAGCAGTCAGGGGGCCAATCAGCCCCAGCATTTT
NA TRBJ1-3 TRBD1 TRBV7-2 CASSLGGTAGNTIYF TGTGCCAGCAGCTTAGGCGGGACAGCTGGAAACACCATATATTTT
NA TRBJ2-7 TRBD1 TRBV6-6 CASSSRTGTNYEQYF TGTGCCAGCAGTTCCAGGACAGGGACCAACTACGAGCAGTACTTC
NA TRBJ2-7 TRBD1 TRBV7-6 CASSSGQGANEQYF TGTGCCAGCAGCTCCGGACAGGGCGCCAACGAGCAGTACTTC
NA TRBJ1-5 NA TRBV19 CASSRVSGVGNQPQHF TGTGCCAGTAGCCGTGTATCGGGGGTTGGCAATCAGCCCCAGCATTTT
NA TRBJ2-3 TRBD2 TRBV29-1 CSVRAGGRADTQYF TGCAGCGTTCGGGCGGGGGGGCGTGCAGATACGCAGTATTTT
NA TRBJ2-5 TRBD2 TRBV9 CASSASGGPETQYF TGTGCCAGCAGCGCGTCGGGGGGGCCGGAGACCCAGTACTTC
NA TRBJ2-7 NA TRBV19 CASSIGTRGLSFYEQYF TGTGCCAGTAGTATAGGGACCAGGGGACTATCTTTCTACGAGCAGTACTTC
few TRBJ1-1 NA TRBV7-2 CASNLDSSRAFF TGTGCCAGCAACCTGGACAGTTCAAGGGCTTTCTTT
NA TRBJ1-3 TRBD1 TRBV4-1 CASSQAVRTGAGRGPSGNTIYF TGCGCCAGCAGCCAAGCCGTCAGGACAGGGGCCGGACGGGGTCCCTCCGGAAACACCATATATTTT
NA TRBJ2-1 TRBD1 TRBV9 CASSPSGQGWDHEQFF TGTGCCAGCAGCCCTTCGGGACAGGGGTGGGACCATGAGCAGTTCTTC
NA TRBJ1-1 TRBD1 TRBV7-9 CASSFGTDEAFF TGTGCCAGCAGCTTCGGGACAGATGAAGCTTTCTTT
NA TRBJ2-3 TRBD2 TRBV7-9 CASSFYSGSADTQYF TGTGCCAGCAGCTTTTATAGCGGGAGTGCAGATACGCAGTATTTT